Listed below are T cell receptor beta chains from one sample, sequenced in a study of OX40 agonist ivuxolimab in advanced cancers. Produced via immunoSEQ multiplex PCR; TCRdb's table is partial and in-frame only. The repertoire consists of around 60,000 clones, with approximately 89% occurring once and the leading ten covering around 12%. Sequencing used CD4+ or CD8+ T cells sorted from blood, obtained in a trial of the OX40 agonist ivuxolimab. The receptors stem from an adult with an advanced solid tumor such as melanoma, head and neck, liver or kidney cancer. The CDR3 runs from the conserved cysteine through the conserved F or W. A D gene is named only where the DNA matches it firmly. Not every row has a clone size; where given, it reads once, few, many or a size class.

TRBD1	TRBV30	13	TRBJ2-7	NA	TGTGCCAGTGACAGGGCCCTCTCCTACGAGCAGTACTTC	CASDRALSYEQYF
NA	TRBV7-2	14	TRBJ2-7	NA	TGTGCCAGCAGCCCCGGGACCGCGACCTACGAGCAGTACTTC	CASSPGTATYEQYF
TRBD1	TRBV15	15	TRBJ1-4	NA	TGTGCCACCAGCAGGAAACAGGGGTATGATGAAAAACTGTTTTTT	CATSRKQGYDEKLFF
NA	TRBV7-9	16	TRBJ1-2	once	TGTGCCAGCAGCGACCAAACAGGAACCCCTATTTATGGCTACACCTTC	CASSDQTGTPIYGYTF
NA	TRBV9	15	TRBJ2-5	NA	TGTGCCAGCAGCGAGCGGGCCTCCAGGATAGAGACCCAGTACTTC	CASSERASRIETQYF
NA	TRBV7-2	16	TRBJ1-2	NA	TGTGCCAGCAGCTCGTATGGACAGATAAAAGACTATGGCTACACCTTC	CASSSYGQIKDYGYTF
NA	TRBV11-2	15	TRBJ1-1	NA	TGTGCCAGCACCGACGAGTTAGGGGACCTTTCTGAAGCTTTCTTT	CASTDELGDLSEAFF
TRBD1	TRBV27	14	TRBJ1-2	few	TGTGCCAGCAGTCCCCCAGGGGGGCGGAGTGGCTACACCTTC	CASSPPGGRSGYTF
TRBD2	TRBV10-1	16	TRBJ2-5	NA	TGCGCCAGCAGTGGGCTAGCGGGAGGCGGCCAAGAGACCCAGTACTTC	CASSGLAGGGQETQYF
NA	TRBV25-1	18	TRBJ2-2	NA	TGTGCCAGCAGTGGGTCGACAGAGATGGCTCCGGACACCGGGGAGCTGTTTTTT	CASSGSTEMAPDTGELFF
TRBD1	TRBV11-2	14	TRBJ2-5	NA	TGTGCCAGCAGCCGGACGACAGGGAAAGAGACCCAGTACTTC	CASSRTTGKETQYF
TRBD1	TRBV9	14	TRBJ2-7	NA	TGTGCCAGCAGCGCCGGGACAGGGGTCGGGGGGCAGTACTTC	CASSAGTGVGGQYF
NA	TRBV5-4	14	TRBJ2-7	once	TGTGCCAGCAGCGGCGGACAGTCATCATACGAGCAGTACTTC	CASSGGQSSYEQYF
TRBD1	TRBV19	16	TRBJ1-1	NA	TGTGCCAGTCGCGATTTAACGACAGGGGGTTTCACTGAAGCTTTCTTT	CASRDLTTGGFTEAFF
TRBD1	TRBV7-6	15	TRBJ2-7	NA	TGTGCCAGCAGCTTAGCGACAGGGGCCTCCTACGAGCAGTACTTC	CASSLATGASYEQYF
NA	TRBV2	12	TRBJ2-1	NA	TGTGCCAGCACAGACGGTTACAATGAGCAGTTCTTC	CASTDGYNEQFF
TRBD1	TRBV18	15	TRBJ2-7	once	TGTGCCAGCTCACGGGCTGGGACAGGCTCCTACGAGCAGTACTTC	CASSRAGTGSYEQYF
NA	TRBV11-1	12	TRBJ1-1	NA	TGTGCCAGCAGCGAACAGGGCACTGAAGCTTTCTTT	CASSEQGTEAFF
NA	TRBV27	13	TRBJ2-7	once	TGTGCCAGCAGTTTAGGTACGACTTACGAGCAGTACTTC	CASSLGTTYEQYF
TRBD1	TRBV2	14	TRBJ2-2	once	TGTGCCGGAAGGACAGGGGGTAATACCGGGGAGCTGTTTTTT	CAGRTGGNTGELFF
NA	TRBV27	14	TRBJ2-2	few	TGTGCCAGCAGCCGCCAGGCCCTCACCGGGGAGCTGTTTTTT	CASSRQALTGELFF
NA	TRBV27	13	TRBJ2-4	NA	TGTGCCAGCAGTTTCTTGCAGGGGAACATTCAGTACTTC	CASSFLQGNIQYF
NA	TRBV2	14	TRBJ2-5	NA	TGTGCCAGCAGGGGCCCTAGGCCTCAAGAGACCCAGTACTTC	CASRGPRPQETQYF
NA	TRBV11-2	15	TRBJ2-2	once	TGTGCCAGCAGCCCCATAGCTAGTCCCACCGGGGAGCTGTTTTTT	CASSPIASPTGELFF
NA	TRBV27	17	TRBJ2-5	few	TGTGCCAGCAGTTTATCGGCCAGGGGCCCCTTTAAAGAGACCCAGTACTTC	CASSLSARGPFKETQYF
NA	TRBV28	20	TRBJ2-1	NA	TGTGCCAGCAGACTAGGGGGACAAAGGAGTCGACTAGTACGGGGGAATGAGCAGTTCTTC	CASRLGGQRSRLVRGNEQFF
TRBD1	TRBV2	15	TRBJ1-4	NA	TGTGCCAGCAGGGGGTTTGGACAGGGAGGTGAAAAACTGTTTTTT	CASRGFGQGGEKLFF
TRBD1	TRBV4-1	14	TRBJ1-1	NA	TGCGCCAGCAGCCATAACACAGGGGGCGGTGAAGCTTTCTTT	CASSHNTGGGEAFF
NA	TRBV6-5	14	TRBJ2-1	NA	TGTGCCAGCAGTTACTCGGCGGGCAACAATGAGCAGTTCTTC	CASSYSAGNNEQFF
NA	TRBV28	15	TRBJ2-7	NA	TGTGCCACCCATGGAATCCTGGGGAGCTCCTACGAGCAGTACTTC	CATHGILGSSYEQYF
NA	TRBV27	13	TRBJ2-7	NA	TGTGCCAGCAGTTTATCGGGTCCCTACGAGCAGTACTTC	CASSLSGPYEQYF
TRBD2	TRBV11-3	15	TRBJ2-1	NA	TGTGCCAGCAGTTTGGGGACTAGCGGGAGACTTGAGCAGTTCTTC	CASSLGTSGRLEQFF
NA	TRBV27	15	TRBJ2-3	NA	TGTGCCAGCAGTTTATCGACAACTAGCACAGATACGCAGTATTTT	CASSLSTTSTDTQYF
TRBD1	TRBV2	12	TRBJ1-1	NA	TGTGCCAGCAGGGATCGGGACAGTGAAGCTTTCTTT	CASRDRDSEAFF
TRBD1	TRBV10-1	12	TRBJ2-7	NA	TGCGCCAGCGGACAGGACTCCTACGAGCAGTACTTC	CASGQDSYEQYF
NA	TRBV29-1	13	TRBJ1-4	NA	TGCAGCGTTGGGGGTGCAACTAATGAAAAACTGTTTTTT	CSVGGATNEKLFF
NA	TRBV7-9	17	TRBJ2-7	NA	TGTGCCAGCAGCCCCATCCCCAGTCACCTTGGGGCTTACGAGCAGTACTTC	CASSPIPSHLGAYEQYF
NA	TRBV28	13	TRBJ2-7	NA	TGTGCCAGCACCCCGCTCCAAGGGTACGAGCAGTACTTC	CASTPLQGYEQYF
NA	TRBV15	14	TRBJ2-7	NA	TGTGCCACCACCTCGGAAAACAAACCCTACGAGCAGTACTTC	CATTSENKPYEQYF
NA	TRBV4-1	14	TRBJ1-2	NA	TGCGCCAGCAGCCCTACGAGACAGATTTATGGCTACACCTTC	CASSPTRQIYGYTF
NA	TRBV7-9	13	TRBJ2-5	NA	TGTGCCAGCAGCAATTTAGTTGGCGGGACCCAGTACTTC	CASSNLVGGTQYF
NA	TRBV29-1	14	TRBJ2-3	NA	TGCAGCGTTGATCCCAGGGGAAGCACAGATACGCAGTATTTT	CSVDPRGSTDTQYF
TRBD1	TRBV27	14	TRBJ1-4	NA	TGTGCCAGCGCTAACCGGGACAGAGGTGAAAAACTGTTTTTT	CASANRDRGEKLFF
NA	TRBV6-1	14	TRBJ2-1	few	TGTGCCAGCACTACGCGGGGTGGGTACAATGAGCAGTTCTTC	CASTTRGGYNEQFF
NA	TRBV6-5	15	TRBJ1-4	NA	TGTGCCAGCAGTTACTCTCTCACAACTAATGAAAAACTGTTTTTT	CASSYSLTTNEKLFF
NA	TRBV7-2	15	TRBJ2-3	once	TGTGCCAGCAGCTTAACGGCCGGACTCACAGATACGCAGTATTTT	CASSLTAGLTDTQYF
NA	TRBV27	14	TRBJ1-1	NA	TGTGCCAGCAGTTATGGACAGTGGAACACTGAAGCTTTCTTT	CASSYGQWNTEAFF
NA	TRBV5-6	17	TRBJ2-2	NA	TGTGCCAGCAGCCCCCCCAGGAGGCAGATGAACACCGGGGAGCTGTTTTTT	CASSPPRRQMNTGELFF
TRBD2	TRBV5-4	11	TRBJ2-3	NA	TGTGCCATCGGGGGGGGAGATACGCAGTATTTT	CAIGGGDTQYF
TRBD1	TRBV6-6	13	TRBJ2-7	NA	TGTGCCAGCAGTGGGACAGAGACTTACGAGCAGTACTTC	CASSGTETYEQYF
NA	TRBV27	15	TRBJ2-2	NA	TGTGCCAGCAGTTTGATTGGGCAGAACACCGGGGAGCTGTTTTTT	CASSLIGQNTGELFF
TRBD2	TRBV19	16	TRBJ2-5	NA	TGTGCCAGTAGCCCCTGGGTAGCGGGAGGGCCCGGGACCCAGTACTTC	CASSPWVAGGPGTQYF
TRBD1	TRBV9	15	TRBJ1-4	many	TGTGCCAGCAGCGAGGGGGCTGCAACTAATGAAAAACTGTTTTTT	CASSEGAATNEKLFF